The T cell receptor (beta chain) under discussion was sequenced for a study of Ad26.COV2.S vaccination and SARS-CoV-2 variants. The assay was immunoSEQ multiplex PCR, and TCRdb's table has in-frame clones only and misses some. The repertoire holds fewer than 900,000 clones, roughly 90% seen once, with about 1.5% in the top ten. Treatment: around 19 received Ad26.COV2.S at low or high dose, single or two shots; about 5 received placebo; per-sample allocation not given. Sampling was performed 63 days after the first vaccine or placebo injection. Boston supplied an adult donor aged 18-55 years. This clone has only one observation. The CDR3 is 15 residues long. With 0 bases removed from V and 5 bases from J, the gap between germline ends came to 11 bases. Germline CDR1 SGDLS, CDR2 YYNGEE.

This TCR came from a person aged 18-60 years who received the Ad26.COV2.S COVID-19 vaccine or a placebo. The input for sequencing was peripheral blood, taken in a trial of Ad26.COV2.S vaccine versus placebo. This rearrangement joins TRBV9 to TRBJ2-2, with D uncertain. The CDR3 nucleotides are TGTGCCAGCAGCGTAGTCGGGTCCATTACCGGGGAGCTGTTTTTT. It codes for CASSVVGSITGELFF.